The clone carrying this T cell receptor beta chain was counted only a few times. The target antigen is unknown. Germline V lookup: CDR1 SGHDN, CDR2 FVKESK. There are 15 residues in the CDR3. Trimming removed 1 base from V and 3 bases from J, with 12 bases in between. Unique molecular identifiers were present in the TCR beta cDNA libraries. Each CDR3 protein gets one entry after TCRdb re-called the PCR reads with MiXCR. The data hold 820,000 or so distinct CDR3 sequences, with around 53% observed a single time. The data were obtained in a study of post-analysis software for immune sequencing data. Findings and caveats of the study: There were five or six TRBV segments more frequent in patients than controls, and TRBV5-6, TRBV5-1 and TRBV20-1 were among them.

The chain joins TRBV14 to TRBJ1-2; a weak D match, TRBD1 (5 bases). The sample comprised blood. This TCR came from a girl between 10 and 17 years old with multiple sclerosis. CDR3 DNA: TGTGCCAGCAGCCAAGTGGTCAGGGAGGACTATGGCTACACCTTC. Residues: CASSQVVREDYGYTF.